This record covers a single T cell receptor (beta chain). Profiled with immunoSEQ multiplex PCR; TCRdb holds only in-frame clones, not every one. The sample holds 40,000 to 45,000 clones; 70% to 90% are singletons and the top ten take 9% to 13%. The data were taken from a study of OX40 agonist ivuxolimab in advanced cancers. In the study overall: Of mixed ages from about 20 to 90 and averaging 60 years, the group was approximately 84% male. Under the entry rules, prior anti-PD-1, anti-PD-L1 or anti-CTLA-4 therapy was allowed, and around 36% had some. Three patients, one with hepatocellular carcinoma and two with cutaneous melanoma, achieved partial responses.

The sample consisted of CD4+ or CD8+ T cells sorted from blood, taken in a trial of the OX40 agonist ivuxolimab. The source of this sequence is an adult with an advanced solid tumor such as melanoma, head and neck, liver or kidney cancer.

CDR3 DNA: TGTGCCAGCATTAGGCAGGGGGATTTCCGTGGCTCCTACAATGAGCAGTTCTTC. Its translation: CASIRQGDFRGSYNEQFF. The V call is TRBV2, the J call TRBJ2-1, with 7 bases that match TRBD1. This CDR3 region has 18 residues. Germline CDR1 and CDR2: SNHLY and FYNNEI. After removal of 7 bases from V and 0 bases from J, the junction contained 15 bases not matched to a gene.